The source of this TCR beta chain is a study of cytomegalovirus exposure and HLA in healthy donors. Details on this clone: What it binds is unknown.

Findings and limits, study-wide: Rare sequences made up most TCRs, while some public TCRs were found in many donors. As a later analysis revealed, most CMV-associated TCR beta chains appeared HLA-restricted. A previous analysis found most TCR beta V segments productive roughly 87% or roughly 30% of the time.

The CDR3 length is 16 residues. In germline, CDR1 is KGHSH, CDR2 LQKENI. With 4 bases clipped from V and 0 bases from J, the junction kept 5 bases outside the gene matches. It was with 60 Vbeta and 13 Jbeta primers that the PCR ran. Some clones are missing from TCRdb's copy, which holds only in-frame ones; the method was immunoSEQ multiplex PCR. The table includes over 85,000 clones, around 77% detected once. Sequenced material: PBMCs. The V call is TRBV18, the J call TRBJ2-7; 11 nucleotides line up with TRBD2. The origin of this receptor is a female donor in good health and CMV-seronegative. CDR3 nucleotide sequence: TGTGCCAGCTCACTTAAGGGACTAGCGGACTCCTACGAGCAGTACTTC. Its protein is CASSLKGLADSYEQYF.